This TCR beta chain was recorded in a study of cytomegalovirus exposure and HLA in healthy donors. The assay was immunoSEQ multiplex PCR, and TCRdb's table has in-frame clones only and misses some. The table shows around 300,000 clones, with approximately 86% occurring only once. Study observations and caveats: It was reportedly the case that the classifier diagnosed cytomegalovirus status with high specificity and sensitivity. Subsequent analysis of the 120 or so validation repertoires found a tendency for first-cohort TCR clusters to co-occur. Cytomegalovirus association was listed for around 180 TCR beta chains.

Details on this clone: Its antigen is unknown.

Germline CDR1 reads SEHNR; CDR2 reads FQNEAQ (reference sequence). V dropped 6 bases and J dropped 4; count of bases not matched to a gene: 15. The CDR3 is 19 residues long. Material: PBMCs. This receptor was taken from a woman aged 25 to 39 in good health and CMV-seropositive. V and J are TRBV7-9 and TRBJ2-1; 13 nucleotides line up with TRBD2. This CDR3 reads CASSSTSGRAEYRYNEQFF. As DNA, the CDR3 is TGTGCCAGCAGTTCTACTAGCGGGAGGGCCGAGTATCGGTACAATGAGCAGTTCTTC.